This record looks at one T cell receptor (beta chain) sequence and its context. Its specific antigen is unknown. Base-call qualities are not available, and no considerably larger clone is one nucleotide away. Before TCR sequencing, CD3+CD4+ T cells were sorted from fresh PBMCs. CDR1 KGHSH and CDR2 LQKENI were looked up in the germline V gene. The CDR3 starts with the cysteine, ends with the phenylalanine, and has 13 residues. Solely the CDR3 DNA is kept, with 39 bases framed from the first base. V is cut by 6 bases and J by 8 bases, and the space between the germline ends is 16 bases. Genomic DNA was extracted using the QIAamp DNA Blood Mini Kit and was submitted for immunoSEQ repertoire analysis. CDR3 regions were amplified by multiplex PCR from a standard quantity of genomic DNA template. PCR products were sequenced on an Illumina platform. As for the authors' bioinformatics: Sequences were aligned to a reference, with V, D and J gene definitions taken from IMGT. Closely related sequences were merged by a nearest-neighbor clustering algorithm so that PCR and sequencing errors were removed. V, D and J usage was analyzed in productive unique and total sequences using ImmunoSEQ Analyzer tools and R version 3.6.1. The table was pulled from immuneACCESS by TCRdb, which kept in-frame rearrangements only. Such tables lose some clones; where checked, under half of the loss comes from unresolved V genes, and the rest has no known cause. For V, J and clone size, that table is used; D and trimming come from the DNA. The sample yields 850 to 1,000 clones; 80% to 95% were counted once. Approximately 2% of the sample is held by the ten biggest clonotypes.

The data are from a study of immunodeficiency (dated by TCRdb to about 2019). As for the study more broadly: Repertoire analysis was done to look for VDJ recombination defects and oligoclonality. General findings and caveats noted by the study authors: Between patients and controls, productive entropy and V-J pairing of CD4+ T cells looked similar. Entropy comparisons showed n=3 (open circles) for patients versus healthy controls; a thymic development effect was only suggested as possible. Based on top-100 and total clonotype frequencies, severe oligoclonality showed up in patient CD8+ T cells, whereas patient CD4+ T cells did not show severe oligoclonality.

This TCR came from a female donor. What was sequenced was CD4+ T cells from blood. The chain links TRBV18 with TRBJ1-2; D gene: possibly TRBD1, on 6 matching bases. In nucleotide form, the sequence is TGTGCCAGCTCGCCTCGGACAGTGGGAGGCTACACCTTC. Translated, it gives CASSPRTVGGYTF.